The 14 T cell receptor beta chains in this list originate from one sample, sequenced in a study of neurological immune-mediated disorders. Described time point: longitudinal time-point 1 (baseline). TCRdb reprocessed the 5' RACE reads via MiXCR and lists one record per CDR3 protein. The table has about 53,000 distinct CDR3 sequences, more than 8% seen once; the top ten hold about 1.6%. The sequencing sample was made of PBMCs. The receptors derive from a woman aged 40 to 50 in good health.

This clonotype came up many times. The chain joins TRBV5-1 to TRBJ1-1, with D possibly being TRBD1 (5 bases). Germline lookup yields CDR1 SGHRS and CDR2 YFSETQ. V lost 4 bases and J 0 bases, leaving 16 bases between the germline ends. The CDR3 consists of 16 residues. The chain's CDR3 is CASSQSGGVLNTEAFF. The DNA for the CDR3 is TGCGCCAGCAGCCAAAGCGGGGGGGTTTTGAACACTGAAGCTTTCTTT. The full variable domain, rest sourced from reference TRBV5-1 and TRBJ1-1, is KAGVTQTPRYLIKTRGQQVTLSCSPISGHRSVSWYQQTPGQGLQFLFEYFSETQRNKGNFPGRFSGRQFSNSRSEMNVSTLELGDSALYLCASSQSGGVLNTEAFFGQGTRLTVV.

Ten or more counts support this clonotype. J is TRBJ2-3 and V is TRBV5-1; TRBD2 aligns across 11 bases. The CDR3 spans 14 residues. Trimming removed 4 bases from V and 5 bases from J; junction bases left unmatched: 3. Germline CDR1 SGHRS, CDR2 YFSETQ. DNA of the CDR3: TGCGCCAGCAGCCCTGGACTAGCGGGAGATACGCAGTATTTT. Protein: CASSPGLAGDTQYF.

This clonotype was recorded at least ten times. The V call is TRBV20-1, the J call TRBJ2-3, with D uncertain. This CDR3 spans 12 amino acids. The germline V gene has CDR1 DFQATT and CDR2 SNEGSKA (reference sequence). The V and J ends lost 5 bases and 0 bases respectively, with 6 bases between them. The CDR3 is CSASDSTDTQYF. In nucleotides, the CDR3 is TGCAGTGCTTCGGACAGCACAGATACGCAGTATTTT.

A note on this clonotype: A much larger clone differs by one base, so this may be a read error. The gene calls are TRBV7-2 and TRBJ2-5; tentative D call: TRBD2 (5 bases). Per germline, CDR1 SGHTA and CDR2 FQGNSA. Trimming left V 3 bases short and J 0 bases short, with 11 bases between. CDR3 length equals 15 residues. The CDR3: CASSLRSGDQETQYF. The DNA for the CDR3 is TGTGCCAGCAGCTTGAGGTCCGGGGACCAAGAGACCCAGTACTTC.

This clonotype has ten or more counts. The rearrangement uses TRBV12-3 or TRBV12-4 and TRBJ2-7; tentative D call: TRBD1 (5 bases). V dropped 5 bases and J dropped 1 base, with 12 bases sitting between them. CDR3 length: 14 amino acids. This CDR3 reads CASSQIQESYEQYF. In nucleotides, the CDR3 is TGTGCCAGCAGTCAAATACAGGAATCCTACGAGCAGTACTTC.

This clonotype was seen at least ten times. The J gene is TRBJ1-2, the V gene TRBV4-1; a possible D gene is TRBD1 (5 bases). CDR3 length: 16 amino acids. Germline V CDR1 and CDR2: MGHRA, YSYEKL. V lost 4 bases to trimming and J lost 0 bases, with 15 bases between them. The CDR3 bases are TGCGCCAGCAGCCCAGGGCAGGGCGGAACTAACTATGGCTACACCTTC. Translated: CASSPGQGGTNYGYTF.

This clonotype came up many times. V gene TRBV6-5 combines with J gene TRBJ1-1, with D hard to call. The V gene's germline CDR1 is MNHEY and CDR2 SVGAGI. V was trimmed by 5 bases and J by 6 bases, leaving 7 bases between them. This CDR3 has 11 residues. The CDR3 region is CASSGRAEAFF. The DNA for the CDR3 is TGTGCCAGCAGTGGCAGAGCTGAAGCTTTCTTT.

In this sample, this clonotype turned up many times. J is TRBJ2-1 and V is TRBV30, with 13 positions matching TRBD2. Germline values: CDR1 GTSNPN, CDR2 SVGIG (reference sequence). The CDR3 extends over 15 amino acids. V shed 5 bases and J 7 bases; nucleotides not matched to a gene: 8. This CDR3 reads CAWGGLAGRRNEQFF. CDR3 nucleotides: TGTGCCTGGGGGGGACTAGCGGGGAGGCGGAATGAGCAGTTCTTC.

This clonotype was counted at least ten times. The chain recombines TRBV20-1 with TRBJ2-3, with D tentatively TRBD1 (6 bases). This CDR3 is 14 amino acids long. V lost 6 bases and J lost 4, with 17 bases in between. Germline CDR1 reads DFQATT; CDR2 reads SNEGSKA (reference sequence). CDR3 loop: CSAPGQTGADTQYF. DNA of the CDR3: TGCAGTGCACCTGGACAGACCGGCGCAGATACGCAGTATTTT.

This clonotype has ten or more counts. The rearrangement links TRBV7-2 to TRBJ1-4; D possibly corresponds to TRBD1 (5 bases). This CDR3 comprises 15 residues. Trimming took 0 bases from V and 6 from J, leaving 11 bases between them. Germline CDR1 is SGHTA and CDR2 is FQGNSA. The CDR3 spells CASSLAAGWDEKLFF. DNA of the CDR3: TGTGCCAGCAGCTTAGCCGCAGGGTGGGATGAAAAACTGTTTTTT. Looking up the rest from reference TRBV7-2 and TRBJ1-4 gives the full variable domain: GAGVSQSPSNKVTEKGKDVELRCDPISGHTALYWYRQSLGQGLEFLIYFQGNSAPDKSGLPSDRFSAERTGGSVSTLTIQRTQQEDSAVYLCASSLAAGWDEKLFFGSGTQLSVL.

Ten or more counts support this clonotype. V is TRBV5-6 and J is TRBJ2-1, with 7 bases lining up with TRBD1. CDR1 is SGHDT, CDR2 YYEEEE, per germline. V trimming: 4 bases; J trimming: 3 bases; junction bases outside the gene matches: 4. CDR3 size: 14 residues. Here the CDR3 reads CASSRGQFYNEQFF. CDR3 bases: TGTGCCAGCAGCCGGGGACAGTTCTACAATGAGCAGTTCTTC. Filled out from reference TRBV5-6 and TRBJ2-1, the complete variable domain reads DAGVTQSPTHLIKTRGQQVTLRCSPKSGHDTVSWYQQALGQGPQFIFQYYEEEERQRGNFPDRFSGHQFPNYSSELNVNALLLGDSALYLCASSRGQFYNEQFFGPGTRLTVL.

This clonotype was seen repeatedly, ten times or more. CDR3 region: CSASRQGIGAEAFF. In nucleotides, the CDR3 is TGCAGTGCTTCACGACAGGGGATAGGGGCTGAAGCTTTCTTT. The gene calls are TRBV20-1 and TRBJ1-1, with TRBD1 identical over 8 bases. CDR1 DFQATT and CDR2 SNEGSKA come from the germline V gene (reference sequence). V shed 5 bases and J 6 bases; nucleotides not matched to a gene: 11. The CDR3 is made up of 14 amino acids.

This clonotype was counted ten times or more. The V gene is TRBV5-1, the J gene TRBJ2-1, with 8 nucleotides matching TRBD2. Trimming removed 5 bases from V and 4 bases from J; junction bases left unmatched: 11. There are 16 residues in the CDR3. Germline V gene lookup returns CDR1 SGHRS and CDR2 YFSETQ. CDR3 loop: CASRLEAGAVYNEQFF. In DNA form, the CDR3 reads TGCGCCAGCAGACTGGAAGCGGGGGCCGTTTACAATGAGCAGTTCTTC.

This clonotype was found many times. The chain combines TRBV5-8 with TRBJ2-1, with 10 bases matching TRBD1. V trimming: 0 bases; J trimming: 5 bases; junction bases outside the gene matches: 2. CDR1 SGHTS and CDR2 YDEGEE come from the germline V gene. The CDR3 length is 15 residues. CDR3 region: CASSLEGQGHNEQFF. CDR3 in DNA: TGTGCCAGCAGCTTGGAGGGACAGGGGCACAATGAGCAGTTCTTC.